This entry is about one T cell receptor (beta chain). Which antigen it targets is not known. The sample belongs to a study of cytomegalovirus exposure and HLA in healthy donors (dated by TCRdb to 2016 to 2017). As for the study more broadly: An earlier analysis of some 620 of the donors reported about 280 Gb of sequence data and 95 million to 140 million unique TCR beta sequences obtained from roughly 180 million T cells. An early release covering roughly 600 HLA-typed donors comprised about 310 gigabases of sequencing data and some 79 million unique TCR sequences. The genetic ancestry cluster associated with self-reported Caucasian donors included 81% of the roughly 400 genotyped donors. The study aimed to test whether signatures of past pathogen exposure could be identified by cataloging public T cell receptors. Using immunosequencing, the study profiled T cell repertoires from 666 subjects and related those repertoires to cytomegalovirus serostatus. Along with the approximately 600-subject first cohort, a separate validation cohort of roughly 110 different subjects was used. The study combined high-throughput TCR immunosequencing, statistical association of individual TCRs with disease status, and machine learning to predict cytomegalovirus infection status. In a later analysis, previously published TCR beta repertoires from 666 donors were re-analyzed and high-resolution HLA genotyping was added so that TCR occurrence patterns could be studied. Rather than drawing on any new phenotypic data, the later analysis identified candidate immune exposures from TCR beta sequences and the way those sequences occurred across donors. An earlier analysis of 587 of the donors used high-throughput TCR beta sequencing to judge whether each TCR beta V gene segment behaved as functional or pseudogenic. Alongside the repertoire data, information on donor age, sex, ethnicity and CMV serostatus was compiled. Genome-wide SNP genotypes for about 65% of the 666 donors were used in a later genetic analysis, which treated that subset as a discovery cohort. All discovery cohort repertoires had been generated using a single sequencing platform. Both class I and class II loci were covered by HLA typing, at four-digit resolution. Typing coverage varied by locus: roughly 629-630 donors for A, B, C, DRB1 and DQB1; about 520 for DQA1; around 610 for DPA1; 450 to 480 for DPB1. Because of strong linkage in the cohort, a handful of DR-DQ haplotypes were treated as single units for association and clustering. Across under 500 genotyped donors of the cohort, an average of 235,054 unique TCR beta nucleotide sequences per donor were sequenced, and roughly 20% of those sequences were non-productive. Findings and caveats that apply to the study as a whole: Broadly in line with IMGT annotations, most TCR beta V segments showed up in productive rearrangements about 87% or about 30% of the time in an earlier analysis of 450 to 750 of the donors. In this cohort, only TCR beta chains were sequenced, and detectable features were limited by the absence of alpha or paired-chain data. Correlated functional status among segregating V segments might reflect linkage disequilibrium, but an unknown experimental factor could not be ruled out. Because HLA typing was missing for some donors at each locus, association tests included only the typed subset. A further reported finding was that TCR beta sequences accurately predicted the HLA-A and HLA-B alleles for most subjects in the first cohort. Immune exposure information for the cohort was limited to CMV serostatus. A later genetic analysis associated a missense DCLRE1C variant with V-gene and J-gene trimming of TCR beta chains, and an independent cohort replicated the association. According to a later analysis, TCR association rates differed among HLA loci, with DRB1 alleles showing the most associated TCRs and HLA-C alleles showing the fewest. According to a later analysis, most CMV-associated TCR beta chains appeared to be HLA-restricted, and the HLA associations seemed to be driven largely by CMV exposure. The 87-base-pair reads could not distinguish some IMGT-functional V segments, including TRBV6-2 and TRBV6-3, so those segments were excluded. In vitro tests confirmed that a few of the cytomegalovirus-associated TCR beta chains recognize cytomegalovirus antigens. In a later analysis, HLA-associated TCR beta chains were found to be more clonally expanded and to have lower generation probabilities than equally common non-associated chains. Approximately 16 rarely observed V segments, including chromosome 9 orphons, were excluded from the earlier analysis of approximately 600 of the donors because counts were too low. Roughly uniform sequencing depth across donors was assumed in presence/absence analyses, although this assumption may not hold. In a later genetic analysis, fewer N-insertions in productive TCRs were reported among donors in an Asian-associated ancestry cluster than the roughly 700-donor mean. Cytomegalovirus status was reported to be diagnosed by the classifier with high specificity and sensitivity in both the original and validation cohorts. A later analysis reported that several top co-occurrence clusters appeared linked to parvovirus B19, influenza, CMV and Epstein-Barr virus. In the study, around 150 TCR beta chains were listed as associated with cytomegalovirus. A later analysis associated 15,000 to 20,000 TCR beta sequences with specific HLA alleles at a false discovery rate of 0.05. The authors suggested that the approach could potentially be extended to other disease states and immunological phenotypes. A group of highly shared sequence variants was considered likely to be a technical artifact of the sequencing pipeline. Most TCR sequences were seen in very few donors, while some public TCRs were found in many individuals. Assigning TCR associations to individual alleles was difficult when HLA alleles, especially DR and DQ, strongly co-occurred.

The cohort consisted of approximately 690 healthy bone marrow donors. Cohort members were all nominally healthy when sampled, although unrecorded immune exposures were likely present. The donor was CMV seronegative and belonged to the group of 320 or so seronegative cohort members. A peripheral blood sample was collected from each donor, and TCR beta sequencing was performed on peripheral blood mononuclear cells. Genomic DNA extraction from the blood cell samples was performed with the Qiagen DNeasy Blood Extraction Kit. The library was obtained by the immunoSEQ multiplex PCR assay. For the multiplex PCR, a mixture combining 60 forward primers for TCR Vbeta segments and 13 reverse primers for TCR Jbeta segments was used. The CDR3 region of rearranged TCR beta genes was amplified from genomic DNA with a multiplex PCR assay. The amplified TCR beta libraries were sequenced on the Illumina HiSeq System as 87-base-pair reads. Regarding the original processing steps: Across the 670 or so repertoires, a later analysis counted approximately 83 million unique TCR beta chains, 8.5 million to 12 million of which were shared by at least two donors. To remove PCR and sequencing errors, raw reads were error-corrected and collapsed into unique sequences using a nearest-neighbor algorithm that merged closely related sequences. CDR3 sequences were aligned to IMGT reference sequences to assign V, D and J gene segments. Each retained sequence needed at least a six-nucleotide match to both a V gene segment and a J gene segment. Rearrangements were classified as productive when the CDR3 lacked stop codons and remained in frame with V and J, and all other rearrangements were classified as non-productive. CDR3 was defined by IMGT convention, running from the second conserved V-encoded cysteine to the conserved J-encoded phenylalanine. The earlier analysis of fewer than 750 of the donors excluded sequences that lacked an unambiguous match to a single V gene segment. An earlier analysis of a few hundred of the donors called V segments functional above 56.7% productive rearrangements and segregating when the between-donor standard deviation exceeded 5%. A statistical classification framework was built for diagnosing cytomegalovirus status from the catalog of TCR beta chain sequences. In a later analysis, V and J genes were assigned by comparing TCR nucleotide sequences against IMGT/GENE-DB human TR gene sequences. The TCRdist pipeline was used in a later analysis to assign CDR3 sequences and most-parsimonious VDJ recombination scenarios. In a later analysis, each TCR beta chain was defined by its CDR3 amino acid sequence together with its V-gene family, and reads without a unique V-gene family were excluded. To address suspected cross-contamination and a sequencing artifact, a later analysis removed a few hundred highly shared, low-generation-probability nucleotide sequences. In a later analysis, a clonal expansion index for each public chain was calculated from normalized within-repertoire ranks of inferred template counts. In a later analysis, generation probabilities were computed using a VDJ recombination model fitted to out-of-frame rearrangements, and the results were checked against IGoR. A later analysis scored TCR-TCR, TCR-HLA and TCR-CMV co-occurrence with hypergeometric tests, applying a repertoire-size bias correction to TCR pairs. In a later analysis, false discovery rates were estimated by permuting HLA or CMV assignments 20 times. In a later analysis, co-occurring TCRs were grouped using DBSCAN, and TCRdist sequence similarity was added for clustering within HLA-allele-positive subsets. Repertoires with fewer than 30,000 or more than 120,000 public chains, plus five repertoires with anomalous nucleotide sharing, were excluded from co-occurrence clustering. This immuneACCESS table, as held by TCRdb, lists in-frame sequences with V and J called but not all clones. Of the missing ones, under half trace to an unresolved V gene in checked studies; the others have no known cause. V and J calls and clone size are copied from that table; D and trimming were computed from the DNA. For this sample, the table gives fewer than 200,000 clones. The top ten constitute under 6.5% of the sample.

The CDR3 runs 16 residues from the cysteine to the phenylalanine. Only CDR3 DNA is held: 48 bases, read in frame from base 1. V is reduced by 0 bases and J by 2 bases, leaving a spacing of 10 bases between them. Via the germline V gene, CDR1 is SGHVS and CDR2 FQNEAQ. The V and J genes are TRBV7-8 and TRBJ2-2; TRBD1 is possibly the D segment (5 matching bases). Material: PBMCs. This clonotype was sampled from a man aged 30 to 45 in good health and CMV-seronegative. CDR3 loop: CASSLALQGNTGELFF. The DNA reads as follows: TGTGCCAGCAGCTTAGCGCTCCAGGGTAACACCGGGGAGCTGTTTTTT.